This is a list of T cell receptor beta chains from one sample in a study of long-term antiretroviral therapy in people with HIV. TCRdb's copy holds only in-frame clones and misses some; the assay was immunoSEQ multiplex PCR. Found here are around 27,000 clones, 88% of them singletons; the top ten hold around 5.6%. Source: unsorted PBMCs, taken less than 4.7 years after starting antiretroviral therapy. Receptor source: a man under 40 with HIV. CDR3s include the opening cysteine and the closing phenylalanine or tryptophan. The D gene is left open where the match is weak. The size field is filled for only some rows; it gives once, few, many or a size class.

TRBV20-1	.	.	TRBJ1-1	TGCAGTGCTAGTCATGGCGGAGAAGCTTTCTTT	CSASHGGEAFF
TRBV7-9	.	.	TRBJ2-5	TGTGCCAGCAGCTTCCTGGGAATGGCCCCAGGGGTAGGAGAGACCCAGTACTTC	CASSFLGMAPGVGETQYF
TRBV5-4	.	.	TRBJ1-6	TGTGCCAGCCCCCGTGCGGTCTCCTATAATTCACCCCTCCACTTT	CASPRAVSYNSPLHF
TRBV7-9	.	.	TRBJ2-1	TGTGCCAGCAGCTTGAGTCTGTCGTGGGGTCAGAGCTCCTACAATGAGCAGTTCTTC	CASSLSLSWGQSSYNEQFF
TRBV6-5	TRBD1	.	TRBJ2-7	TGTGCCAGCAGTGGGACAGGGACAACGGAAGAGCAGTACTTC	CASSGTGTTEEQYF
TRBV9	.	.	TRBJ2-4	TGTGCCAGCAGCCTCGGGGGAGGGGGCATTCAGTACTTC	CASSLGGGGIQYF
TRBV6-5	.	.	TRBJ1-4	TGTGCCAGCAAACCTGCGGGGAGGCGTGATGAAAAACTGTTTTTT	CASKPAGRRDEKLFF
TRBV5-5	.	.	TRBJ2-2	TGTGCCAGCAGCTTGGAAGGCGGGACACAAAACACCGGGGAGCTGTTTTTT	CASSLEGGTQNTGELFF
TRBV2	.	.	TRBJ2-7	TGTGCCAGCAGTCAAGAGGTATACGAGCAGTACTTC	CASSQEVYEQYF
TRBV6-5	.	few	TRBJ2-7	TGTGCCAGCAGTCGGAGACTGACTCGGGACGAGCAGTACTTC	CASSRRLTRDEQYF
TRBV5-1	TRBD2	.	TRBJ2-5	TGCGCCAGCAGCTTGGCCAGCGGGAGTAAGACCCAGTACTTC	CASSLASGSKTQYF
TRBV7-9	TRBD1	once	TRBJ2-7	TGTGCCAGCAGCGTATTACCGGGACAGAGCTACGAGCAGTACTTC	CASSVLPGQSYEQYF
TRBV2	.	.	TRBJ2-6	TGTGCCAGCAGTGAAGCGGGTATAGCGGCCAACGTCCTGACTTTC	CASSEAGIAANVLTF
TRBV4-1	.	.	TRBJ2-4	TGCGCCAGCAGCCAAGAACTTACACTCAGGGGTAACATTCAGTACTTC	CASSQELTLRGNIQYF
TRBV7-9	.	.	TRBJ1-1	TGTGCCAGCAGCTTAGAGGGTTTAAGGGCTTTCTTT	CASSLEGLRAFF
TRBV2	.	.	TRBJ1-5	TGTGCCAGCAGCCTGGGGGGGATCATAGCCCAGCATTTT	CASSLGGIIAQHF
TRBV2	.	few	TRBJ2-7	TGTGCCAGCAGTGAGGCCCGCGGAGAGTACTTC	CASSEARGEYF
TRBV27	.	.	TRBJ1-1	TGTGCCAGCAGTTCATCTGGCACTGAAGCTTTCTTT	CASSSSGTEAFF
TRBV28	.	.	TRBJ2-2	TGTGCCAGCAGTTTAAGGGTCGGGGAGCTGTTTTTT	CASSLRVGELFF
TRBV7-2	.	few	TRBJ2-7	TGTGCCAGCAGCTTAGCGCCGGGCATCTACGAGCAGTACTTC	CASSLAPGIYEQYF
TRBV7-8	.	.	TRBJ2-3	TGTGCCAGCAGCTCCTCAGGAGATCCCAACACAGATACGCAGTATTTT	CASSSSGDPNTDTQYF
TRBV4-3	.	.	TRBJ2-1	TGCGCCAGCAGCCAACTAACAGGGCTCAATGAGCAGTTCTTC	CASSQLTGLNEQFF
TRBV20-1	TRBD1	.	TRBJ1-2	TGCAGTGCAAAATCCGGACAGGCCGACACCTTC	CSAKSGQADTF
TRBV18	TRBD1	.	TRBJ1-3	TGTGCCAGCTCACGAAACAGGGACAGCTCTGGAAACACCATATATTTT	CASSRNRDSSGNTIYF
TRBV7-9	.	.	TRBJ2-1	TGTGCCAGCAGCCCCAGCGAGGCTGAAATCTACAATGAGCAGTTCTTC	CASSPSEAEIYNEQFF
TRBV18	.	.	TRBJ2-2	TGTGCCAGCTCCACGCTTCCAGGGGCAACCGGGGAGCTGTTTTTT	CASSTLPGATGELFF
TRBV11-2	.	once	TRBJ1-6	TGTGCCAGCAGCACCCCTCGACACGTATATAATTCACCCCTCCACTTT	CASSTPRHVYNSPLHF
TRBV28	TRBD1	.	TRBJ1-2	TGTGCCAGCAGCCAGGGGGCCGGCTATGGCTACACCTTC	CASSQGAGYGYTF
TRBV7-2	.	.	TRBJ2-7	TGTGCCAGCCTCCGAGGGGCGGGGGAGCAGTACTTC	CASLRGAGEQYF
TRBV7-9	TRBD1	.	TRBJ2-7	TGTGCCAGCAGCTTGCCGGGACAGGGGCCCTACGAGCAGTACTTC	CASSLPGQGPYEQYF
TRBV10-3	TRBD1	.	TRBJ1-4	TGTGCCATTTCCGACAGGGTGAGGGAAAAACTGTTTTTT	CAISDRVREKLFF
TRBV9	.	.	TRBJ2-3	TGTGCCAGCACCGTAGAGGGGGACTCGGGTACGCAGTATTTT	CASTVEGDSGTQYF
TRBV27	.	.	TRBJ1-6	TGTGCCAGCAGCCTTAGCTCCTATAATTCACCCCTCCACTTT	CASSLSSYNSPLHF
TRBV7-9	.	.	TRBJ1-4	TGTGCCAGCATCCCCACAGATGGGGGCCGTGAAAAACTGTTTTTT	CASIPTDGGREKLFF
TRBV19	.	once	TRBJ1-6	TGTGCCAGTAAAAACAGTGGGAGCTCCTATAATTCACCCCTCCACTTT	CASKNSGSSYNSPLHF
TRBV19	TRBD1	.	TRBJ1-2	TGTGCCAGTAGTATACTGACAGGGTTTGATGGCTACACCTTC	CASSILTGFDGYTF
TRBV5-4	.	.	TRBJ1-1	TGTGCCAGCAGCCCCCTTGGGGGGGCGCTGAACACTGAAGCTTTCTTT	CASSPLGGALNTEAFF
TRBV4-3	.	.	TRBJ2-1	TGCGCCAGCAGGGTAACTAGCTCGGGGTACAATGAGCAGTTCTTC	CASRVTSSGYNEQFF
TRBV11-1	.	.	TRBJ2-7	TGTGCCAGCAGCTTAGCTCAGGGACGCGAGCAGTACTTC	CASSLAQGREQYF
TRBV7-2	.	.	TRBJ1-3	TGTGCCAGCAGCTCAGGTAGGAGATGTGGAAACACCATATATTTT	CASSSGRRCGNTIYF
TRBV19	.	once	TRBJ2-7	TGTGCCAGTAGTGCCCGATCCGGGACGGTCTCCTACGAGCAGTACTTC	CASSARSGTVSYEQYF
TRBV18	.	.	TRBJ2-7	TGTGCCAGCTCACCACAGGTATCCCCGACCTACGAGCAGTACTTC	CASSPQVSPTYEQYF
TRBV19	TRBD1	once	TRBJ1-4	TGTGCCAGTAGTAGTACCGGGACAGTACATGAAAAACTGTTTTTT	CASSSTGTVHEKLFF
TRBV4-3	TRBD1	.	TRBJ2-7	TGCGCCAGCAGCCTGGGGGTGCAGGTTGGGACAGGGGACGAGCAGTACTTC	CASSLGVQVGTGDEQYF
TRBV30	TRBD1	.	TRBJ2-7	TGTGCCTGGAGTGTACGGGACAGGGGTATCTACGAGCAGTACTTC	CAWSVRDRGIYEQYF
TRBV30	.	.	TRBJ1-3	TGTGCCTGGAGTGCCGAAACAGGCTCTGGAAACACCATATATTTT	CAWSAETGSGNTIYF
TRBV30	.	.	TRBJ1-5	TGTGCCTGGACCCCGCGGAGGGGAATTCAGCCCCAGCATTTT	CAWTPRRGIQPQHF
TRBV4-1	.	.	TRBJ2-3	TGCGCCAGCAGCCAAGCCTTGTCGAGGGGCCCTAGGTCAGATACGCAGTATTTT	CASSQALSRGPRSDTQYF
TRBV30	.	.	TRBJ1-4	TGTGCCTGGAGAACAGCAGATAATGAAAAACTGTTTTTT	CAWRTADNEKLFF
TRBV6-6	.	.	TRBJ1-1	TGTGCCAGCAGTCAATCCGGGACTGGCAACACTGAAGCTTTCTTT	CASSQSGTGNTEAFF
TRBV27	TRBD2	.	TRBJ2-3	TGTGCCAGCAGTTTATCTAGGGGTGGGACTAGTGTTGATACGCAGTATTTT	CASSLSRGGTSVDTQYF
TRBV6-1	.	.	TRBJ1-6	TGTGCCAGCAGTGCCAGGACAGTTCATAATTCACCCCTCCACTTT	CASSARTVHNSPLHF
TRBV27	.	.	TRBJ2-5	TGTGCCAGCAGTACGAAACGGGGGGCTCCCCGCGAGACCCAGTACTTC	CASSTKRGAPRETQYF
TRBV9	TRBD1	.	TRBJ1-2	TGTGCCAGCAGGGGACAGGGAGGCGCTCAGAACTATGGCTACACCTTC	CASRGQGGAQNYGYTF
TRBV9	TRBD1	.	TRBJ2-7	TGTGCCAGCAGCGTAGGAAGGACAGGGTGGGAGCAGTACTTC	CASSVGRTGWEQYF
TRBV6-5	.	.	TRBJ2-5	TGTGCCAGCAGGCCTCCAGGGGTCCAGAGTACCCAGTACTTC	CASRPPGVQSTQYF
TRBV13	.	.	TRBJ2-7	TGTGCCAGCAGCGAACGGACCGCCCGGGGCTACGAGCAGTACTTC	CASSERTARGYEQYF
TRBV28	.	.	TRBJ2-7	TGTGCCAGCAGTTGGGGTTTTGGGGGCGAGCAGTACTTC	CASSWGFGGEQYF